This TCR beta chain emerged from a study of blood T cell repertoires in COVID-19. Germline-derived CDR1 and CDR2 are SNHLY and FYNNEI. This CDR3 has 17 residues. The J segment lost 3 bases and the V segment lost 8 bases, leaving 18 bases of the junction unmatched. The table came from immunoSEQ multiplex PCR; TCRdb's copy has only in-frame clones and leaves some out. The data hold some 9,200 clones, with roughly 80% observed a single time. The receptor's source is a man between 65 and 80 years old with active COVID-19. The specimen was peripheral blood. The chain combines TRBV2 with TRBJ2-7, with 8 bases aligning to TRBD1. The CDR3 protein is CASRRGQVVVMSYEQYF. DNA for the CDR3: TGTGCCAGCCGAAGGGGACAGGTTGTGGTGATGAGCTACGAGCAGTACTTC.